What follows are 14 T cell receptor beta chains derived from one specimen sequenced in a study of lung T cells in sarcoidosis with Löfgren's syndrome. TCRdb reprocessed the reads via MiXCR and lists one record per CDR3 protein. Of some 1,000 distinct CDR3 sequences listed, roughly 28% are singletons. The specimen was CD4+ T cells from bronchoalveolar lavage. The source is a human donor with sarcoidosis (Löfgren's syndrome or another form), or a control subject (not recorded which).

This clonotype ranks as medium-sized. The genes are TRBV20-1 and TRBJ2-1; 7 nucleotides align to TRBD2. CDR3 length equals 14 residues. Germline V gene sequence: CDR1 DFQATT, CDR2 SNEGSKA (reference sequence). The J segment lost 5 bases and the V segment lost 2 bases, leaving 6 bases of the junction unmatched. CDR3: CSARTRGVNNEQFF. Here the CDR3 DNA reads TGCAGTGCTAGAACCCGGGGGGTGAACAATGAGCAGTTCTTC.

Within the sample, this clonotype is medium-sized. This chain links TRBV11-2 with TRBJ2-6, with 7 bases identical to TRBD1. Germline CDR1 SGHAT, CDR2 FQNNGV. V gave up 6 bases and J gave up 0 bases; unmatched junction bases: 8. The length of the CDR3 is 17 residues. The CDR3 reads CASRWTGPLSGANVLTF. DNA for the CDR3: TGTGCCAGCAGATGGACAGGACCTCTCTCTGGGGCCAACGTCCTGACTTTC.

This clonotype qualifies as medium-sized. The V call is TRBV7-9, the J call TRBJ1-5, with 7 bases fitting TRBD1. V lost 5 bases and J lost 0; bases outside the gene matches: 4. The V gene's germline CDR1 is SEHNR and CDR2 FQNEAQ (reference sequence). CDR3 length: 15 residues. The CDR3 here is CASSGTAISNQPQHF. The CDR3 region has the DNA TGTGCCAGCAGCGGGACAGCTATTAGCAATCAGCCCCAGCATTTT.

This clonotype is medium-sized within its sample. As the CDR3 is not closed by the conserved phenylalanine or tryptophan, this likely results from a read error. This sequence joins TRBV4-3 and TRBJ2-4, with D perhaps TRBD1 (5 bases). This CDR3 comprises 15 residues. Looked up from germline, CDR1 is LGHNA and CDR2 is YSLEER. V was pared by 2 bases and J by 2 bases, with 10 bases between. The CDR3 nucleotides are TGCGCCAGCAGCCAAAATCAGGGAACCAAAAACATTCAGTACCTC. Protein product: CASSQNQGTKNIQYL.

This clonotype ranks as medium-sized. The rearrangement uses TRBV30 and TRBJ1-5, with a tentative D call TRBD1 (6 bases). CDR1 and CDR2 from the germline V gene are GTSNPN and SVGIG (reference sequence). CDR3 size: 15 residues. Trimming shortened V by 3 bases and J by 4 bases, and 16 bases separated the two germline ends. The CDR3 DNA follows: TGTGCCTGGAGCGACGGGACAAGTTTTAATCAGCCCCAGCATTTT. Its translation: CAWSDGTSFNQPQHF.

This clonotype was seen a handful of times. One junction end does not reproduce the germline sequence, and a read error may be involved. This CDR3 reads CASSTGGAGYSSPLHF. The CDR3 bases are TGCGCCAGCAGCACCGGCGGAGCGGGGTATAGTTCACCCCTCCACTTT. The rearrangement joins TRBV5-1 to TRBJ1-6; unclear D gene. Germline CDR1 and CDR2: SGHRS and YFSETQ. The CDR3 is 16 residues long.

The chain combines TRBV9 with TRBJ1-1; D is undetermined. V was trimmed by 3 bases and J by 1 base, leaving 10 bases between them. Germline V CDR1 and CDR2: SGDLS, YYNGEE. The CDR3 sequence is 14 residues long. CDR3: CASSGSSGNTEAFF. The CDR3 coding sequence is TGTGCCAGCAGCGGGTCCTCAGGGAACACTGAAGCTTTCTTT.

CDR3 in amino acids: CASRGGNTEAFF. The CDR3, as DNA: TGTGCCAGCAGGGGAGGGAACACTGAAGCTTTCTTT. The chain has TRBV6-1 and TRBJ1-1; D remains ambiguous. V lost 6 bases and J 1 base, leaving 6 bases between the germline ends. The germline gives CDR1 MNHNS, CDR2 SASEGT. There are 12 residues in the CDR3.

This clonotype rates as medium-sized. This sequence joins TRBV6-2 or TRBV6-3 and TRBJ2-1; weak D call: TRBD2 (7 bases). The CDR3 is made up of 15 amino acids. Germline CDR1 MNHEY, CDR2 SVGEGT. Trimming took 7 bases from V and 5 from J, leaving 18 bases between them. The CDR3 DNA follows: TGTGCCAGCATTCCGGGGGGCCCTCCTCACAATGAGCAGTTCTTC. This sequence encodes CASIPGGPPHNEQFF.

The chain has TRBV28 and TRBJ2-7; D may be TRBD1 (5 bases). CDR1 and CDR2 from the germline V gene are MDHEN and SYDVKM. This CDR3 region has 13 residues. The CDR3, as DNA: TGTGCCAGCAGCACAGACAGCTCCTACGAGCAGCACGTC. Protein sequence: CASSTDSSYEQHV.

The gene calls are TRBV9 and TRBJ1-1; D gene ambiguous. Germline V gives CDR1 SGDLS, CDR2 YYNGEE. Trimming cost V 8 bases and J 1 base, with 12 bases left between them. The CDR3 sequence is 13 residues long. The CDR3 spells CARGVTGNTEAFF. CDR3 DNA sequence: TGTGCCAGAGGCGTAACTGGGAACACTGAAGCTTTCTTT.

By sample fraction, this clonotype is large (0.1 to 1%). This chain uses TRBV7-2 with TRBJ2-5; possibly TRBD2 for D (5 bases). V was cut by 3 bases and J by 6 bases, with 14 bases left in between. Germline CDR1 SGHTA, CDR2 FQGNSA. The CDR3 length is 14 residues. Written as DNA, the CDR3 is TGTGCCAGCAGCTTCGAGAGGGTATCGAAGACCCAGTACTTC. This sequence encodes CASSFERVSKTQYF.

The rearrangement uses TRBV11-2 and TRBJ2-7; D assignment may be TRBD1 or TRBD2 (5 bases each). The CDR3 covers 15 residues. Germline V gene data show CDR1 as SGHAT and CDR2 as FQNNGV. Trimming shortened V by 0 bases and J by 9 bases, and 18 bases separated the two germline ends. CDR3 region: CASSLDRGRAGGQYF. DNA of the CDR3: TGTGCCAGCAGCTTAGATCGGGGAAGAGCTGGGGGGCAGTACTTC.

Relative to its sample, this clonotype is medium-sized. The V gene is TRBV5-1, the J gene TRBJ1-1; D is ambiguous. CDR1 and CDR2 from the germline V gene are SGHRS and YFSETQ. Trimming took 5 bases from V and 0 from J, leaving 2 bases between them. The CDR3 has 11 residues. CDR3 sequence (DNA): TGCGCCAGCAGTGTGAACACTGAAGCTTTCTTT. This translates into CASSVNTEAFF.